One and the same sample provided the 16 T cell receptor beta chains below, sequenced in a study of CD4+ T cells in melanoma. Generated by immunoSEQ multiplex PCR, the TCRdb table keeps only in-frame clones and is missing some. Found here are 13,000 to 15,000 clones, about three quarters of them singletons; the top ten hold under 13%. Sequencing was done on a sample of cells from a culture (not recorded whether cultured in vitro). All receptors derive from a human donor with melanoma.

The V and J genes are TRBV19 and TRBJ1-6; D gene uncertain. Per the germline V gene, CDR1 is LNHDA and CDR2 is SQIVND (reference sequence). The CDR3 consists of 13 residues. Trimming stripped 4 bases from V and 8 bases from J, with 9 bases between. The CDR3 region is CASSRSFYSPLHF. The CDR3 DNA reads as TGTGCCAGTAGTAGGTCGTTCTATTCACCCCTCCACTTT.

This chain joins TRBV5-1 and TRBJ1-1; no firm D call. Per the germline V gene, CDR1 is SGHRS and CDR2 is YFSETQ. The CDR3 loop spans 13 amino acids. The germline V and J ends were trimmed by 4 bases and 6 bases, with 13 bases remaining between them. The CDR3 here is CASSKQELAEAFF. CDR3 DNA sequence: TGCGCCAGCAGCAAACAAGAGCTCGCTGAAGCTTTCTTT. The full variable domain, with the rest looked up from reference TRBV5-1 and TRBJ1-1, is KAGVTQTPRYLIKTRGQQVTLSCSPISGHRSVSWYQQTPGQGLQFLFEYFSETQRNKGNFPGRFSGRQFSNSRSEMNVSTLELGDSALYLCASSKQELAEAFFGQGTRLTVV.

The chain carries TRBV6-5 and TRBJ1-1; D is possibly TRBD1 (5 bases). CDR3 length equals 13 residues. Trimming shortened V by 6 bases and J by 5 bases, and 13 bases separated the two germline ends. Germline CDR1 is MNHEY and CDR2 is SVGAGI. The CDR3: CASRRGTETEAFF. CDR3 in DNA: TGTGCCAGCAGAAGAGGGACGGAGACTGAAGCTTTCTTT.

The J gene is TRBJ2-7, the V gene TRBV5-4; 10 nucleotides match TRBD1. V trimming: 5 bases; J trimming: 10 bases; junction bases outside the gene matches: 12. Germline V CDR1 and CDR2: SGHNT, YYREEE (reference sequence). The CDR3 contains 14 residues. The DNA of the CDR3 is TGTGCCAGCAGTTTTAACCGGGACAGGGGTATTCAGTACTTC. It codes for CASSFNRDRGIQYF.

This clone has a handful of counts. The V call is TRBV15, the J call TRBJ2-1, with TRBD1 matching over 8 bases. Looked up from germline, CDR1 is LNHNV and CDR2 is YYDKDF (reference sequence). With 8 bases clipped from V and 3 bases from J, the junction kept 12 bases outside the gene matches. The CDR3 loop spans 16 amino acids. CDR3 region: CATQRTQGAFYNEQFF. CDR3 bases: TGTGCCACCCAGAGAACTCAGGGGGCGTTCTACAATGAGCAGTTCTTC.

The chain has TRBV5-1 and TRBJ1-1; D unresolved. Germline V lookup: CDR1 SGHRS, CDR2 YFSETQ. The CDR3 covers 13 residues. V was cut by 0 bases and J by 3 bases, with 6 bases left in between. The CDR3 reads CASSLVWDTEAFF. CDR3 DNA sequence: TGCGCCAGCAGCTTGGTTTGGGACACTGAAGCTTTCTTT.

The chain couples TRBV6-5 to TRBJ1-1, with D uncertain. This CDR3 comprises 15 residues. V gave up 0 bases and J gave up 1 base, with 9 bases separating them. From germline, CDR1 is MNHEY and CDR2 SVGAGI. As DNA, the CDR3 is TGTGCCAGCAGTTACTCGAATGCAGGGAACACTGAAGCTTTCTTT. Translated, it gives CASSYSNAGNTEAFF.

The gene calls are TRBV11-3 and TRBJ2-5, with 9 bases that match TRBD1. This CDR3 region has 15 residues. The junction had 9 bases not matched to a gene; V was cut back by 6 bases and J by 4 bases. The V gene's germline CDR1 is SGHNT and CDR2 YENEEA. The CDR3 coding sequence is TGTGCCAGCAGTACACAGGGGGCGCATGGAGAGACCCAGTACTTC. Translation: CASSTQGAHGETQYF.

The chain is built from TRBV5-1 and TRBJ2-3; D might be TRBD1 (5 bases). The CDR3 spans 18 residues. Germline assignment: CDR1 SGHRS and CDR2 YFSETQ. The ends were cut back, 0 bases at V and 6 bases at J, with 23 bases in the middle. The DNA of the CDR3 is TGCGCCAGCAGCTTGGTATTGGATCCAGGGCCAAATAGGGATACGCAGTATTTT. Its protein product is CASSLVLDPGPNRDTQYF.

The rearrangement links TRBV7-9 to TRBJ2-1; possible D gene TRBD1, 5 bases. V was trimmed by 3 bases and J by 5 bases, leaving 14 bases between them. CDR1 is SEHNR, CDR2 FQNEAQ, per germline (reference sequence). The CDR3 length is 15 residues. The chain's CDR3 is CASSFRSRANNEQFF. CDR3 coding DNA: TGTGCCAGCAGCTTTAGGTCCAGGGCCAACAATGAGCAGTTCTTC.

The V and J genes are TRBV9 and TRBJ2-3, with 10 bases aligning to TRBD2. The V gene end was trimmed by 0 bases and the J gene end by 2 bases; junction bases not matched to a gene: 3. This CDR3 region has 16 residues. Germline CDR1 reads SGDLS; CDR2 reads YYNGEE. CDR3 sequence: CASSVAAGGPTDTQYF. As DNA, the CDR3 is TGTGCCAGCAGCGTAGCAGCGGGGGGGCCCACAGATACGCAGTATTTT.

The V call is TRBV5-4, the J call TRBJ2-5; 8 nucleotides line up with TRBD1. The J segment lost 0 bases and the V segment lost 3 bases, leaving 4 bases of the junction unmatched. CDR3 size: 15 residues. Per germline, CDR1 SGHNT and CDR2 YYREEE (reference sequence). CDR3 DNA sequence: TGTGCCAGCAGCTCGGACAGGGAATACCAAGAGACCCAGTACTTC. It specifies CASSSDREYQETQYF.

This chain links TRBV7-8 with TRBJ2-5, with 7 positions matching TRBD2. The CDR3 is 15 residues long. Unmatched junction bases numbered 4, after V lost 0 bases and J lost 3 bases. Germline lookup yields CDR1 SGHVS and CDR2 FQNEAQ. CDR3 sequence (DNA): TGTGCCAGCAGCTTAGCAATGGGGAGGGAAGAGACCCAGTACTTC. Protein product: CASSLAMGREETQYF.

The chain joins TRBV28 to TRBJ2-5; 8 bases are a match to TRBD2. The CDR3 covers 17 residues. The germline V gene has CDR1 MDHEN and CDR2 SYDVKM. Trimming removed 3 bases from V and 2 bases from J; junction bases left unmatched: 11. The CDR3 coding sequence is TGTGCCAGCAGTTTCCCCGGGGGCTTAGCGGGACAAGAGACCCAGTACTTC. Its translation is CASSFPGGLAGQETQYF. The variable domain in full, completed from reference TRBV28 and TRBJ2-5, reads DVKVTQSSRYLVKRTGEKVFLECVQDMDHENMFWYRQDPGLGLRLIYFSYDVKMKEKGDIPEGYSVSREKKERFSLILESASTNQTSMYLCASSFPGGLAGQETQYFGPGTRLLVL.

CDR3 loop: CASSDTRRVAFF. The CDR3 DNA follows: TGTGCCAGCAGTGACACCCGACGGGTGGCTTTCTTT. This chain uses TRBV2 with TRBJ1-1; D not resolved. CDR1 is SNHLY and CDR2 is FYNNEI in the germline V gene. V lost 3 bases, J lost 11 bases, and 13 bases lay in between. The CDR3 totals 12 residues.

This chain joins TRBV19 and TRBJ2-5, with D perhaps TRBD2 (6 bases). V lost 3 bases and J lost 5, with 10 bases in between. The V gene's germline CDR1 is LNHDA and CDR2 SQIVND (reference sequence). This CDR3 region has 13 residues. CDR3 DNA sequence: TGTGCCAGTAGTATCCGTCGGGGGGAGACCCAGTACTTC. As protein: CASSIRRGETQYF.